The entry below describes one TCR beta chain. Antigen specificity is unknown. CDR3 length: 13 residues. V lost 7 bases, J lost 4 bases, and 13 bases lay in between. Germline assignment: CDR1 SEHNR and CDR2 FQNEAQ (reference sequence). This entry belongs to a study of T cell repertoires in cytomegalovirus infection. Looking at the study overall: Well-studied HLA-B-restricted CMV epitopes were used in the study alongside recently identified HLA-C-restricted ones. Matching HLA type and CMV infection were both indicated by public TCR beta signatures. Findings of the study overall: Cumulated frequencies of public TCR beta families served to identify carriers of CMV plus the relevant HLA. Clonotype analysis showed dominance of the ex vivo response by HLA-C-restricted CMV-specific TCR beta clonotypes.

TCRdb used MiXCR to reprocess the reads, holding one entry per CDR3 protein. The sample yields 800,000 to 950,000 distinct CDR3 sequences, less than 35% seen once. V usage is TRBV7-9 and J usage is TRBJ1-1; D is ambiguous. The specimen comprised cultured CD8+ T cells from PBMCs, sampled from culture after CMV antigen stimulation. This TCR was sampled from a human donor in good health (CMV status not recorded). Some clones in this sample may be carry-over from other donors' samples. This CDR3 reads CASTSIDPTEAFF. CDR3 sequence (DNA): TGTGCCAGCACCTCGATCGATCCCACTGAAGCTTTCTTT.